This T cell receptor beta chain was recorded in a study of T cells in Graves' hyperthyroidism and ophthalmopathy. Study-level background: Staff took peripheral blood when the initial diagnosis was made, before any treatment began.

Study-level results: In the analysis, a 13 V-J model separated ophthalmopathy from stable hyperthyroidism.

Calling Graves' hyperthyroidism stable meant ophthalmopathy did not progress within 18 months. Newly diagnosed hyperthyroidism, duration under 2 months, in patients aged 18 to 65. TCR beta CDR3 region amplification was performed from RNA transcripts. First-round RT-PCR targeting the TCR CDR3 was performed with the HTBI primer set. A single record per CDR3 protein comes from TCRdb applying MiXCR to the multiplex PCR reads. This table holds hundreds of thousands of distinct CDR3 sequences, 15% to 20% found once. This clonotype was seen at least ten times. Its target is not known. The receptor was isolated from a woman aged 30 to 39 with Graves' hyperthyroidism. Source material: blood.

The CDR3 spells CASSRPTGELFF. The CDR3 region has the DNA TGTGCCAGCAGCCGACCGACCGGGGAGCTGTTTTTT. V and J are TRBV12-3 or TRBV12-4 and TRBJ2-2; D remains ambiguous. The CDR3 is 12 amino acids. V lost 6 bases and J 5 bases, leaving 7 bases between the germline ends.